This T cell receptor (beta chain) came from a study of shared clonotypes between healthy human individuals. General study findings and limits: Exclusively blood specimens were collected; tissue repertoires likely differ. Generation probability values for non-shared clonotypes were lower than those for clonotypes shared by all four donors.

The CDR3 totals 14 residues. Germline lookup yields CDR1 SNHLY and CDR2 FYNNEI. V shed 2 bases, J shed 6 bases, and the junction held 4 bases outside the gene matches. Worth noting for this clone: Its antigen is as yet unknown.

This table comes from immunoSEQ multiplex PCR, and its TCRdb copy is limited to in-frame clones, with some not included. The top ten hold about 0.45% of the sample, which has about 1.5 million clones, about 98% seen once. Investigators divided CD4+ cells into CD45RA+ naive and CD45RA-negative memory subsets. This sequence was found in a man aged 30 to 39 in good health. The rearrangement joins TRBV2 to TRBJ1-5; 7 positions match TRBD1. Sequences were obtained from naive CD4+ T cells sorted from blood. Subset denoted: CD45RA+ positively selected. CDR3 nucleotides: TGTGCCAGCAGTGAACAGGGGGTCGGTCAGCCCCAGCATTTT. This encodes CASSEQGVGQPQHF.